This T cell receptor beta chain was recovered during a study of blood T cell repertoires in COVID-19. The study drew participants aged about 18 to 90 years from approximately 23 US areas. The assay was immunoSEQ multiplex PCR, and TCRdb's table has in-frame clones only and misses some. The repertoire includes 150,000 to 180,000 clones, about 80% of them detected once, and around 7.7% sits in the top ten. Germline-derived CDR1 and CDR2 are SEHNR and FQNEAQ (reference sequence). Trimming took off 5 bases at V and 0 bases at J, with 19 bases between the two ends. The CDR3 sequence is 18 residues long. Sequenced sample: PBMCs or T cells enriched from blood (not recorded which). The chain is built from TRBV7-9 and TRBJ1-4; D remains ambiguous. The TCR comes from a man aged 50-60 years who had recovered from COVID-19. The DNA for the CDR3 is TGTGCCAGCAGCCCCAACCCGGCGGGTCCTGCAACTAATGAAAAACTGTTTTTT. Translating it yields CASSPNPAGPATNEKLFF.